This T cell receptor (beta chain) was sequenced for a study of Graves' ophthalmopathy and Graves' hyperthyroidism. Study results and caveats: Ophthalmopathy progression was predicted by the model at 55% to 71% sensitivity and approximately 72% specificity.

RNA transcripts provided the template for amplifying TCR beta CDR3 regions. Second-round multiplex PCR came after a first-round RT-PCR that employed HTBI primers. TCRdb re-analysed the multiplex PCR reads in MiXCR, keeping a single row per CDR3 protein. The profile shows more than 1,000,000 distinct CDR3 sequences, about two fifths of them singletons. Regarding this clonotype: Its matching antigen is unknown.

V was trimmed by 6 bases and J by 6 bases, leaving 15 bases between them. Germline V lookup: CDR1 MGHDK, CDR2 SYGVNS. This CDR3 has 15 amino acids. The hyperthyroidism patients, aged 18 to 65, had been newly diagnosed, with under 2 months' duration. No donor had other autoimmune disease, uncontrolled infection, pregnancy or lactation. Sequenced: peripheral blood or thyroid tissue (not recorded which). This sequence originates from an adult man with Graves' hyperthyroidism. The chain carries TRBV25-1 and TRBJ1-6, with a possible D match to TRBD1 (6 bases). CDR3 sequence (DNA): TGTGCCAGCAGAGGTAGCGACAGGCCTAATTCACCCCTCCACTTT. Protein product: CASRGSDRPNSPLHF.